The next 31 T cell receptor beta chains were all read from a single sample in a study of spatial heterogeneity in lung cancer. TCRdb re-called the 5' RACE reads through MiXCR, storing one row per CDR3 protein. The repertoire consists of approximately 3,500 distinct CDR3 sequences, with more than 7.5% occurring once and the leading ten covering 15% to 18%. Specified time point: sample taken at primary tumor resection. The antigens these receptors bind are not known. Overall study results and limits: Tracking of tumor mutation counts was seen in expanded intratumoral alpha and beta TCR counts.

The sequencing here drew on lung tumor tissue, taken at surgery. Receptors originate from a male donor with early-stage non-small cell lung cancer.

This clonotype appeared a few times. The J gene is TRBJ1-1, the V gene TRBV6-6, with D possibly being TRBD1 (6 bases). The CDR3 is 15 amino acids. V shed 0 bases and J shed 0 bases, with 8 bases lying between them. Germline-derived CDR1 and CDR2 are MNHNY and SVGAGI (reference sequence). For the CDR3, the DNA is TGTGCCAGCAGTTACTCGCGGGGGCTGAACACTGAAGCTTTCTTT. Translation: CASSYSRGLNTEAFF.

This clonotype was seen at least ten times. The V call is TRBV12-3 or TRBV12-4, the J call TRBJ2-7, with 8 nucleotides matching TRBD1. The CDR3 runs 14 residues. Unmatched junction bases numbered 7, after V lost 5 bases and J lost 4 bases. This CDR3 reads CASSQSGGTYEQYF. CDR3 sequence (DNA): TGTGCCAGCAGTCAATCAGGGGGCACGTACGAGCAGTACTTC.

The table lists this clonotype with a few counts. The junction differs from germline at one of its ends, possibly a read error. This CDR3 reads CAGSLGEGAYEQYF. In DNA form, the CDR3 reads TGTGCCGGCAGCTTAGGCGAGGGGGCCTACGAGCAGTACTTC. The chain uses TRBV7-8 and TRBJ2-7; a weak D match, TRBD1 (6 bases). Germline values: CDR1 SGHVS, CDR2 FQNEAQ. This CDR3 has 14 amino acids.

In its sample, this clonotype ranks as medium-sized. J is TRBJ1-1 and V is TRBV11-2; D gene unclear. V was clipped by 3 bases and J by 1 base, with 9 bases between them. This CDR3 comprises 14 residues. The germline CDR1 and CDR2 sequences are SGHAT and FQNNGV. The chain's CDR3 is CASSFYRANTEAFF. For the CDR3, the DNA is TGTGCCAGCAGCTTTTATCGGGCGAACACTGAAGCTTTCTTT. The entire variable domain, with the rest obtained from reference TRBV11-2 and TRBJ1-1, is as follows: EAGVAQSPRYKIIEKRQSVAFWCNPISGHATLYWYQQILGQGPKLLIQFQNNGVVDDSQLPKDRFSAERLKGVDSTLKIQPAKLEDSAVYLCASSFYRANTEAFFGQGTRLTVV.

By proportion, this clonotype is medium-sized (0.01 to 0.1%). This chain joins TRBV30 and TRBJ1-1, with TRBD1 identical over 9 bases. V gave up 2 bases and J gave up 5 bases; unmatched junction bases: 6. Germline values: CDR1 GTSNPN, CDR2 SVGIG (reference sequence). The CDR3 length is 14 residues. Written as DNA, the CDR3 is TGTGCCTGGAGTTCCGAGGACAGGGGTACTGAAGCTTTCTTT. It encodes CAWSSEDRGTEAFF.

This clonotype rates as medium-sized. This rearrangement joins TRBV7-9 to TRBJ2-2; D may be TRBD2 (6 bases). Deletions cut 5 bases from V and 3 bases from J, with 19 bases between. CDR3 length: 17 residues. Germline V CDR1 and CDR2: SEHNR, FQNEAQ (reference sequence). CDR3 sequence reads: CASSRRRTVADTGELFF. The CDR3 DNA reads TGTGCCAGCAGCCGACGTCGGACCGTAGCGGACACCGGGGAGCTGTTTTTT.

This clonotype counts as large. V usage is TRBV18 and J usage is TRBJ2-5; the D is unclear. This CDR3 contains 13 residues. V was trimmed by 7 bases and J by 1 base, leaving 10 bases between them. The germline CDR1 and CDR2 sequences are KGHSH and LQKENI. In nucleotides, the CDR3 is TGTGCCAGCTTCGGAAACGGCCAAGAGACCCAGTACTTC. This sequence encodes CASFGNGQETQYF.

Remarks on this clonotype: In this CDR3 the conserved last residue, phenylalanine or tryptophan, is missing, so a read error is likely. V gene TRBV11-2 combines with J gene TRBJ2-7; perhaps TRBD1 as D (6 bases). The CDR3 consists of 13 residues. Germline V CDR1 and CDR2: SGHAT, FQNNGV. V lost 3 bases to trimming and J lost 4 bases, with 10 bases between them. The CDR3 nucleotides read TGTGCCAGCAGCTTCCGACAGGATTACGAGCAGTACATC. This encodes CASSFRQDYEQYI.

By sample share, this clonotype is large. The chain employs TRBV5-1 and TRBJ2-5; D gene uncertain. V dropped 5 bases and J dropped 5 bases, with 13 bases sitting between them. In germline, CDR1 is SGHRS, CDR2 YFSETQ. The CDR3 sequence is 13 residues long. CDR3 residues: CASRDLSSETQYF. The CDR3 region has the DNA TGCGCCAGCAGGGATCTCAGCTCGGAGACCCAGTACTTC.

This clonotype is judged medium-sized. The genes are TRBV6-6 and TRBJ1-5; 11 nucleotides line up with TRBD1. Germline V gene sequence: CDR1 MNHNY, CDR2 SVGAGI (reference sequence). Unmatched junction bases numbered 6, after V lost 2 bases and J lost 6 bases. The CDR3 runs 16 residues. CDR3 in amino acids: CASSYGTGGIGQPQHF. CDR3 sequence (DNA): TGTGCCAGCAGTTACGGGACAGGGGGTATTGGTCAGCCCCAGCATTTT.

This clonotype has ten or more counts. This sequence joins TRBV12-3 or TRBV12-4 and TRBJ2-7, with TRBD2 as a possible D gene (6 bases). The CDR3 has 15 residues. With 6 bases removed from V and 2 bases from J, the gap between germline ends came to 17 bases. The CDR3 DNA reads TGTGCCAGCAGCGTCGCGGGGAGCGGTACCTACGAGCAGTACTTC. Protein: CASSVAGSGTYEQYF.

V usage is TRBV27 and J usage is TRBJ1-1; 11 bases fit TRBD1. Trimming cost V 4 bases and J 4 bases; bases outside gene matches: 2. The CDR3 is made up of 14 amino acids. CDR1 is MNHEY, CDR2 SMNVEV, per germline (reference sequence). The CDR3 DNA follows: TGTGCCAGCAGTTGGGACAGGGGGACCACTGAAGCTTTCTTT. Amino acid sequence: CASSWDRGTTEAFF.

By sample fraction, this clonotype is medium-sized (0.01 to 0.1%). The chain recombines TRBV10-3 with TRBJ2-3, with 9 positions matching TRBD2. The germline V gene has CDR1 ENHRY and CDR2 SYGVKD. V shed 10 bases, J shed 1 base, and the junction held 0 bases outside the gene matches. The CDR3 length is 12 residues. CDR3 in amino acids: CATSGGTDTQYF. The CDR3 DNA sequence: TGTGCCACTAGCGGGGGCACAGATACGCAGTATTTT.

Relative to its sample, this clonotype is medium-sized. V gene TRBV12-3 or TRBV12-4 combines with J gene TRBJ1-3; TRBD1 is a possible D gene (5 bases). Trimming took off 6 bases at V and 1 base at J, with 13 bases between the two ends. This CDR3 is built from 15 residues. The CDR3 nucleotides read TGTGCCAGCAGCCTAGGGACTGGGTCTGGAAACACCATATATTTT. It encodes CASSLGTGSGNTIYF.

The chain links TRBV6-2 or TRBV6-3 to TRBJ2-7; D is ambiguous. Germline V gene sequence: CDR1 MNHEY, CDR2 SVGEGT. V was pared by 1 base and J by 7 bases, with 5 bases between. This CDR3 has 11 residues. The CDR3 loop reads CASSYLNEQYF. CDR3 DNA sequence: TGTGCCAGCAGTTACTTGAATGAGCAGTACTTC.

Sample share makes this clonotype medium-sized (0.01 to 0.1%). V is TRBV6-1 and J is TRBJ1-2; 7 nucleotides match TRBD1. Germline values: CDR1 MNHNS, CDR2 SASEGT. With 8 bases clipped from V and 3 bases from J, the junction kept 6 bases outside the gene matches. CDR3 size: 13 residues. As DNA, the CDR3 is TGTGCCAGCGGAGACAGGGCGGACTATGGCTACACCTTC. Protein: CASGDRADYGYTF.

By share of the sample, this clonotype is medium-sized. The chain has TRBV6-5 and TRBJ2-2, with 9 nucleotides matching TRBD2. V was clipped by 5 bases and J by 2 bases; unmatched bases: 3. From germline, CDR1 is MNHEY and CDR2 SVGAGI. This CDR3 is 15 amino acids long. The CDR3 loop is CASSDSGGNTGELFF. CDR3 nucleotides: TGTGCCAGCAGTGATAGCGGGGGAAACACCGGGGAGCTGTTTTTT.

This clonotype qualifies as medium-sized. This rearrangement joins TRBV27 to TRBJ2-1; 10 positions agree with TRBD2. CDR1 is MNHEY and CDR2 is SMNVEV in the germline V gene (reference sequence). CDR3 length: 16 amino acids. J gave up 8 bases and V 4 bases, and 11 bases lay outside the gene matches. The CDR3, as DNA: TGTGCCAGCAGTTCCACGCTAGCGGGAGACGGGGATGAGCAGTTCTTC. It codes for CASSSTLAGDGDEQFF.

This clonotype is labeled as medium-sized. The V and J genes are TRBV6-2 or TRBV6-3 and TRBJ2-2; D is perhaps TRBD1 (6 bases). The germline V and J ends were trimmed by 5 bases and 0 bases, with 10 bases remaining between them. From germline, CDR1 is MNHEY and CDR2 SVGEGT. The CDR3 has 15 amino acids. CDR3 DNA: TGTGCCAGCAGTGACAGGTCTCCGAACACCGGGGAGCTGTTTTTT. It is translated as CASSDRSPNTGELFF.

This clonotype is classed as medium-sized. The CDR3: CASRGQGTNYGYTF. In DNA, the CDR3 is TGCGCCAGCAGGGGACAGGGCACTAACTATGGCTACACCTTC. The rearrangement uses TRBV4-1 and TRBJ1-2; 9 bases fit TRBD1. CDR3 length: 14 amino acids. Unmatched junction bases numbered 2, after V lost 6 bases and J lost 0 bases. The germline V gene has CDR1 MGHRA and CDR2 YSYEKL.

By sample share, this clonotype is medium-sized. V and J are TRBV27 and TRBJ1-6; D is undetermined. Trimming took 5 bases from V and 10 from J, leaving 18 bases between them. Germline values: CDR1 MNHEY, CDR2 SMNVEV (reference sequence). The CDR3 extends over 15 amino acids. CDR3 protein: CASSAPWAPGSPLHF. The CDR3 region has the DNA TGTGCCAGCAGTGCCCCGTGGGCCCCGGGGTCACCCCTCCACTTT.

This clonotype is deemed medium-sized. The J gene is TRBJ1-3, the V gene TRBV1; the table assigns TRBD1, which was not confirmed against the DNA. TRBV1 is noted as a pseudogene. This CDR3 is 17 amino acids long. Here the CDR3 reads CTSSPTPGQPSGNTIYF. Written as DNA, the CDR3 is TGCACCAGCAGCCCGACCCCGGGACAGCCCTCTGGAAACACCATATATTTT.

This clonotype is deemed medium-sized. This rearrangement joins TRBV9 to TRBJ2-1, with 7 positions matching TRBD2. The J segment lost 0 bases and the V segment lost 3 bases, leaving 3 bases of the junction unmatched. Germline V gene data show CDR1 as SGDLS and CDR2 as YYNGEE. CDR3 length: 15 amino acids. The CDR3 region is CASSAGGSSYNEQFF. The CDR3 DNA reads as TGTGCCAGCAGCGCCGGGGGGAGCTCCTACAATGAGCAGTTCTTC. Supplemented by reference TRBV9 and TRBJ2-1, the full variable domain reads DSGVTQTPKHLITATGQRVTLRCSPRSGDLSVYWYQQSLDQGLQFLIQYYNGEERAKGNILERFSAQQFPDLHSELNLSSLELGDSALYFCASSAGGSSYNEQFFGPGTRLTVL.

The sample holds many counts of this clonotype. The CDR3 reads CATSDSRLAGGRSEQFF. CDR3 nucleotides: TGTGCCACCAGTGACTCCCGACTAGCGGGAGGGCGAAGTGAGCAGTTCTTC. The V and J genes are TRBV24-1 and TRBJ2-1; 14 bases are a match to TRBD2. Trimming at V came to 4 bases and at J to 9 bases, leaving 10 bases not matched to a gene. The CDR3 covers 17 residues. Germline V gene sequence: CDR1 KGHDR, CDR2 SFDVKD.

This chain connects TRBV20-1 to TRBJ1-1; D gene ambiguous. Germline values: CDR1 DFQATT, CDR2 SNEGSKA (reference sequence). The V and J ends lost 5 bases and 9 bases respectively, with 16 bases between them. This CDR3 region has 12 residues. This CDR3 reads CSAVTGSEQAFF. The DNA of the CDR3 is TGCAGTGCTGTAACCGGGTCTGAGCAAGCTTTCTTT.

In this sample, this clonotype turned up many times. Here the CDR3 DNA reads TGTGCCAGCTCACGAGAATCATCGGGCACCGGGGAGCTGTTTTTT. The encoded protein is CASSRESSGTGELFF. The chain has TRBV18 and TRBJ2-2; D ambiguous. CDR1 and CDR2 (germline): KGHSH, LQKENI. The CDR3 is 15 amino acids. Deletions cut 4 bases from V and 4 bases from J, with 13 bases between. The variable domain in full, with the rest retrieved from reference TRBV18 and TRBJ2-2, is NAGVMQNPRHLVRRRGQEARLRCSPMKGHSHVYWYRQLPEEGLKFMVYLQKENIIDESGMPKERFSAEFPKEGPSILRIQQVVRGDSAAYFCASSRESSGTGELFFGEGSRLTVL.

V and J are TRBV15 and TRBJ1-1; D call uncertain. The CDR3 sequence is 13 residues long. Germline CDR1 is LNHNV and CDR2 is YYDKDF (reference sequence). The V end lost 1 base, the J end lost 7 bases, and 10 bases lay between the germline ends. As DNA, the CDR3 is TGTGCCACCAGCAGAGCGGGTATCGGTGAAGCTTTCTTT. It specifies CATSRAGIGEAFF.

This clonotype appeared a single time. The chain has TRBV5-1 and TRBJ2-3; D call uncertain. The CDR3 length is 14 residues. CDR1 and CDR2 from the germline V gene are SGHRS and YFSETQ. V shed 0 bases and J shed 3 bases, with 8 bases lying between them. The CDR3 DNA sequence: TGCGCCAGCAGCTTGGACCACCCAACAGATACGCAGTATTTT. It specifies CASSLDHPTDTQYF.

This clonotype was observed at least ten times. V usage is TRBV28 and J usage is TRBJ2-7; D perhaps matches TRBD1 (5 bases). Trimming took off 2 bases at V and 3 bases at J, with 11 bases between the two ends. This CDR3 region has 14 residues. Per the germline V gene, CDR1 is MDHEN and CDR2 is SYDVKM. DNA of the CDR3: TGTGCCAGCAGTTTAGGCAGGGTGGTCTACGAGCAGTACTTC. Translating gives CASSLGRVVYEQYF. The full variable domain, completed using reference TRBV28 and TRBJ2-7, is DVKVTQSSRYLVKRTGEKVFLECVQDMDHENMFWYRQDPGLGLRLIYFSYDVKMKEKGDIPEGYSVSREKKERFSLILESASTNQTSMYLCASSLGRVVYEQYFGPGTRLTVT.

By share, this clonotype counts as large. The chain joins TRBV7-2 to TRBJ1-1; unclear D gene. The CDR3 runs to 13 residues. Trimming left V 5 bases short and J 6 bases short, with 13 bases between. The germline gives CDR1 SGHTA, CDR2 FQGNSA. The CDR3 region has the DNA TGTGCCAGCAGCCCCAATGGGGTTTCTGAAGCTTTCTTT. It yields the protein CASSPNGVSEAFF.

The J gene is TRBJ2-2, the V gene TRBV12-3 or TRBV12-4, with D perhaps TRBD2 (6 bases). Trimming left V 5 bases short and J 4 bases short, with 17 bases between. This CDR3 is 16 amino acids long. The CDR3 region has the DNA TGTGCCAGCAGTGGCACAGCACGGAGGGGCACCGGGGAGCTGTTTTTT. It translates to CASSGTARRGTGELFF.